This T cell receptor (beta chain) was identified during a study of T cells expressing NK-cell markers. Study context: Seven donors tested HCMV-seropositive and one tested seronegative among the eight sequenced.

Findings and caveats of the study: As a fraction of CD8+ T cells, dominant NKG2C+ clonotypes reached about 1.0-7.5% in about six donors. Among a handful of donors, these clonotypes also ranked first in the CD3+CD56-NKG2C+ fraction.

The CDR3 has 16 residues. CDR1 is ENHRY and CDR2 is SYGVKD in the germline V gene. It was by 5'RACE template switching with UMIs that TCR beta cDNA was made. With the 5' RACE reads reprocessed, TCRdb shows one record per CDR3 protein and no DNA. Here the sample table reports roughly 380,000 distinct CDR3 sequences. Remarks on this clonotype: Its antigen is currently unknown.

Sequenced material: blood T cells: a sorted CD56 or NKG2C T cell subset, CD4+ or CD8+ T cells, or bulk PBMC T cells (not recorded which). The chain has TRBV10-3 and TRBJ1-1; the D gene TCRdb calls, TRBD1, cannot be checked with no DNA. This clonotype was sampled from a man aged 18 to 69 in good health. CDR3 amino acids: CAISDYLDRVGSEAFF.